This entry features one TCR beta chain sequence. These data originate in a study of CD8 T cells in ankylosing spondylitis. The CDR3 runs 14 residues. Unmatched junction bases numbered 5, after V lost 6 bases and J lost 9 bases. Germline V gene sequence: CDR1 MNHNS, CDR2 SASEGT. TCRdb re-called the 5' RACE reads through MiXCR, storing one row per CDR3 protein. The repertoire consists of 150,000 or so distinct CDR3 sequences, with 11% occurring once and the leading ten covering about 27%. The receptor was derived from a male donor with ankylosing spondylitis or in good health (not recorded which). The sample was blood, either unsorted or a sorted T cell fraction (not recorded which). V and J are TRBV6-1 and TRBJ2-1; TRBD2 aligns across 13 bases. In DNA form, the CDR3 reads TGTGCCAGCAGCGGACTAGCGGGAGTGGGTGAGCAGTTCTTC. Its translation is CASSGLAGVGEQFF.